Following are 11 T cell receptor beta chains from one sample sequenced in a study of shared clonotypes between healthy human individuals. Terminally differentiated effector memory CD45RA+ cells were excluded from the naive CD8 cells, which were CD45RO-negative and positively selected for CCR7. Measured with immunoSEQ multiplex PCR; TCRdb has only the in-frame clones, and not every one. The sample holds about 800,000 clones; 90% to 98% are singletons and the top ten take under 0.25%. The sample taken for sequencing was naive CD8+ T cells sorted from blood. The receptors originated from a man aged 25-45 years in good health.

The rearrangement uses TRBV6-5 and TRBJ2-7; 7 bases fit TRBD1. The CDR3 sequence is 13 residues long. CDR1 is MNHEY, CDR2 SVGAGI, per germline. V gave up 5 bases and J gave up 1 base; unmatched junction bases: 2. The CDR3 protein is CASSLGQSYEQYF. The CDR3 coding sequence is TGTGCCAGCAGTCTGGGACAGTCCTACGAGCAGTACTTC.

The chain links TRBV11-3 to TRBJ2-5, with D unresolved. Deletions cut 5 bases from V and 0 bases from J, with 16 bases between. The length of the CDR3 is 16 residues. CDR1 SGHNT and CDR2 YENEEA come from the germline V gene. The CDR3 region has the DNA TGTGCCAGCAGCCCCTCCGCCGGTCCTTACCAAGAGACCCAGTACTTC. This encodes CASSPSAGPYQETQYF.

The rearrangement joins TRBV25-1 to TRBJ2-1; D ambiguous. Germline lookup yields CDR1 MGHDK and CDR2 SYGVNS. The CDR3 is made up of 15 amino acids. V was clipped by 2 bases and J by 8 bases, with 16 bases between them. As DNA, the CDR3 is TGTGCCAGCAGTGAAGATACTTGGAATAACGATGAGCAGTTCTTC. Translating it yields CASSEDTWNNDEQFF.

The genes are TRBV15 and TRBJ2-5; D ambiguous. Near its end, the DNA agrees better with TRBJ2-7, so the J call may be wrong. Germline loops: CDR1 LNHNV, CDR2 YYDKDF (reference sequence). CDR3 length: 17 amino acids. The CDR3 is CATSSLPLDEVFYEQYF. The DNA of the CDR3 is TGTGCCACCAGCAGCCTCCCCCTTGACGAGGTCTTCTACGAGCAGTACTTC.

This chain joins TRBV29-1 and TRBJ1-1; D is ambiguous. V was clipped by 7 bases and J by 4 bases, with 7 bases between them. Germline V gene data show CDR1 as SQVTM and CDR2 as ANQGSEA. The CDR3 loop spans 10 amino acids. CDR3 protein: CSAISTEAFF. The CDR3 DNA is TGCAGCGCGATCAGCACTGAAGCTTTCTTT.

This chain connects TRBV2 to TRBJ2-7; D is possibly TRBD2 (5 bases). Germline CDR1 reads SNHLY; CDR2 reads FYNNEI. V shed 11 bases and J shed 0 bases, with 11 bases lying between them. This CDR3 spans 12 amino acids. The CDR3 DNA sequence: TGTGCCGTCATCCGGGGCTCCTACGAGCAGTACTTC. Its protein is CAVIRGSYEQYF.

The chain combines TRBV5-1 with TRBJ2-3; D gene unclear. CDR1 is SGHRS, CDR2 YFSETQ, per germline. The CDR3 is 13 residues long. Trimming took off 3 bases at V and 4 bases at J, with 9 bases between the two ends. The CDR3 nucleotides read TGCGCCAGCAGCTCGGAGAAGTCAGATACGCAGTATTTT. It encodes CASSSEKSDTQYF.

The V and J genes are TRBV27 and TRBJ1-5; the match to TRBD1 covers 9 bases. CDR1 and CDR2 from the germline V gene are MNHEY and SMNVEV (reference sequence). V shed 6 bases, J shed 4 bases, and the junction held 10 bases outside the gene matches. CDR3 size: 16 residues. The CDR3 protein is CASREPGTGINQPQHF. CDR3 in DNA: TGTGCCAGCAGAGAACCAGGGACAGGGATAAATCAGCCCCAGCATTTT.

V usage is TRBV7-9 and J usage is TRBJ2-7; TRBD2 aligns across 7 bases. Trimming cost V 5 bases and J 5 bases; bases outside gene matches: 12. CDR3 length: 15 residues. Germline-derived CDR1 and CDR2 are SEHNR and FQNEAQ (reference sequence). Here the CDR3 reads CASSNSSGRIHEQYF. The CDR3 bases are TGTGCCAGCAGCAATTCATCCGGGAGGATCCACGAGCAGTACTTC.

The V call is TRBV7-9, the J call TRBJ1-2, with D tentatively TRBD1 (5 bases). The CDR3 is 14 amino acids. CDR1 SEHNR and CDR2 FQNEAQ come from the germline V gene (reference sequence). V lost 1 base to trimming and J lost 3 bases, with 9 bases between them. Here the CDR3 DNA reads TGTGCCAGCAGCTTAGGGGACCTGGACTATGGCTACACCTTC. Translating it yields CASSLGDLDYGYTF.

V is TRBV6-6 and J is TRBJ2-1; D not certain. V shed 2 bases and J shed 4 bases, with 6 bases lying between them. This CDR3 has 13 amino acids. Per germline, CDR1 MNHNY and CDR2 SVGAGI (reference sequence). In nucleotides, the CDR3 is TGTGCCAGCAGTTACGACTTATACAATGAGCAGTTCTTC. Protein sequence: CASSYDLYNEQFF.